These 21 T cell receptor beta chains came from one sample sequenced in a study of blood T cells in healthy people across ages. Together with a sample-barcoded 5' primer, a J-beta primer mix was included in a second PCR lasting roughly 6 to 12 cycles. In TCRdb, the 5' RACE reads were re-called with MiXCR into one record per CDR3 protein. The sample has roughly 900,000 distinct CDR3 sequences; more than 25% are singletons. The sequencing input was blood. Receptor source: a woman older than 75 in good health.

This clonotype was observed at least ten times. V is TRBV10-2 and J is TRBJ2-7, with unresolved D. The germline V gene has CDR1 WSHSY and CDR2 SAAADI. V lost 4 bases to trimming and J lost 5 bases, with 12 bases between them. CDR3 length: 13 residues. The CDR3 loop is CASSGQVGDEQYF. The DNA for the CDR3 is TGCGCCAGCAGTGGGCAAGTGGGCGACGAGCAGTACTTC.

This clonotype was counted only a few times. This chain joins TRBV20-1 and TRBJ1-5, with a possible D match to TRBD1 (5 bases). Germline CDR1 DFQATT, CDR2 SNEGSKA (reference sequence). The CDR3 sequence is 14 residues long. The germline V and J ends were trimmed by 5 bases and 0 bases, with 11 bases remaining between them. The chain's CDR3 is CSAPLQGSNQPQHF. CDR3 in DNA: TGCAGTGCTCCCCTTCAGGGTAGCAATCAGCCCCAGCATTTT.

This clonotype was observed a handful of times. The CDR3 bases are TGTGCCAGCAGCTTAGGAGGGGTCCTCTCTGGAAACACCATATATTTT. It encodes CASSLGGVLSGNTIYF. The chain links TRBV7-6 to TRBJ1-3; D perhaps matches TRBD1 (5 bases). V lost 1 base and J lost 0, with 10 bases in between. Germline assignment: CDR1 SGHVS and CDR2 FNYEAQ. CDR3 length: 16 amino acids.

Many counts were recorded for this clonotype. This chain links TRBV5-4 with TRBJ2-5, with TRBD2 identical over 10 bases. Trimming cost V 3 bases and J 5 bases; bases outside gene matches: 13. The CDR3 runs to 17 residues. The germline CDR1 and CDR2 sequences are SGHNT and YYREEE (reference sequence). CDR3 coding DNA: TGTGCCAGCAGCTCCGACTTACTAGCGGGGTCTGGGGAGACCCAGTACTTC. This encodes CASSSDLLAGSGETQYF.

The chain is built from TRBV6-2 or TRBV6-3 and TRBJ1-1; unclear D gene. In germline, CDR1 is MNHEY, CDR2 SVGEGT. V was cut by 0 bases and J by 4 bases, with 24 bases left in between. The CDR3 runs 19 residues. CDR3 sequence reads: CASSYSLFRGRPRGTEAFF. As DNA, the CDR3 is TGTGCCAGCAGTTACTCGCTATTTAGAGGCAGACCTCGCGGCACTGAAGCTTTCTTT.

Ten or more counts support this clonotype. The V and J genes are TRBV9 and TRBJ2-6; D gene uncertain. V was trimmed by 0 bases and J by 4 bases, leaving 14 bases between them. CDR3 length equals 17 residues. From germline, CDR1 is SGDLS and CDR2 YYNGEE. The DNA of the CDR3 is TGTGCCAGCAGCGTAGTTGGTAGGCTATGGGGGGCCAACGTCCTGACTTTC. This codes for CASSVVGRLWGANVLTF.

This clonotype was found many times. The rearrangement joins TRBV4-1 to TRBJ2-1, with 12 bases lining up with TRBD2. There are 16 residues in the CDR3. V was clipped by 2 bases and J by 3 bases; unmatched bases: 2. The V gene's germline CDR1 is MGHRA and CDR2 YSYEKL. The CDR3 here is CASSQRLAGDYNEQFF. CDR3 DNA: TGCGCCAGCAGCCAAAGACTAGCGGGGGACTACAATGAGCAGTTCTTC.

This clonotype was seen ten or more times. This chain connects TRBV2 to TRBJ2-1; TRBD2 might be the D (6 bases). Trimming shortened V by 7 bases and J by 1 base, and 11 bases separated the two germline ends. In germline, CDR1 is SNHLY, CDR2 FYNNEI. The CDR3 covers 14 residues. The CDR3 here is CASTGDSSYNEQFF. CDR3 coding DNA: TGTGCCAGCACCGGGGACTCGTCCTACAATGAGCAGTTCTTC.

The V call is TRBV6-2 or TRBV6-3, the J call TRBJ2-7; the match to TRBD1 covers 8 bases. V was clipped by 6 bases and J by 1 base; unmatched bases: 5. The length of the CDR3 is 14 residues. Germline CDR1 reads MNHEY; CDR2 reads SVGEGT. CDR3 residues: CASRRGQVSYEQYF. Written as DNA, the CDR3 is TGTGCCAGCAGGCGGGGACAGGTTTCCTACGAGCAGTACTTC.

This clonotype was observed many times. The gene calls are TRBV21-1 and TRBJ2-3; the listed D gene, TRBD1, was not tested against the DNA. TRBV21-1 is listed as a pseudogene. The CDR3 loop spans 14 amino acids. CDR3 residues: CASMTGVKADTQYF. DNA for the CDR3: TGTGCCAGCATGACAGGGGTCAAAGCAGATACGCAGTATTTT.

Many counts were recorded for this clonotype. The chain couples TRBV4-3 to TRBJ1-2, with no clear D. Germline CDR1 LGHNA, CDR2 YSLEER. CDR3 length: 14 residues. V lost 1 base and J lost 1, with 7 bases in between. The CDR3 coding sequence is TGCGCCAGCAGCCAAGTTCTGAATAACTATGGCTACACCTTC. Protein product: CASSQVLNNYGYTF.

There are many counts of this clonotype. This CDR3 is CASSYGRDYQETQYF. CDR3 nucleotides: TGTGCCAGCAGTTACGGAAGGGACTACCAAGAGACCCAGTACTTC. V and J are TRBV6-2 or TRBV6-3 and TRBJ2-5; possibly TRBD2 for D (6 bases). The length of the CDR3 is 15 residues. V lost 2 bases to trimming and J lost 0 bases, with 10 bases between them. Germline lookup yields CDR1 MNHEY and CDR2 SVGEGT.

This clonotype was detected many times. The chain is built from TRBV5-6 and TRBJ1-1; D remains unclear. The CDR3 is 13 residues long. The V gene's germline CDR1 is SGHDT and CDR2 YYEEEE. Trimming took 0 bases from V and 4 from J, leaving 7 bases between them. As DNA, the CDR3 is TGTGCCAGCAGCTTGGCAGGTCCCACTGAAGCTTTCTTT. Translating gives CASSLAGPTEAFF.

The genes are TRBV7-9 and TRBJ2-5; the match to TRBD2 covers 13 bases. The length of the CDR3 is 17 residues. CDR1 is SEHNR, CDR2 FQNEAQ, per germline (reference sequence). V was pared by 5 bases and J by 11 bases, with 17 bases of the junction left unmatched. This CDR3 is CASSGRLAGGLYNEQYF. In DNA, the CDR3 is TGTGCCAGCAGCGGACGACTAGCGGGGGGCCTTTACAATGAGCAGTACTTC.

This clonotype came up a few times. The chain links TRBV5-1 to TRBJ1-2; no firm D call. From germline, CDR1 is SGHRS and CDR2 YFSETQ. The CDR3 has 15 amino acids. The V gene lost 2 bases and the J gene lost 4 bases, with 15 bases spanning the gap. The CDR3 spells CASSFNRSQFYGYTF. The CDR3 nucleotides are TGCGCCAGCAGCTTTAACAGAAGTCAGTTCTATGGCTACACCTTC.

This clonotype came up many times. V usage is TRBV7-2 and J usage is TRBJ2-5; 10 bases are shared with TRBD2. The CDR3 runs to 16 residues. V dropped 3 bases and J dropped 3; count of bases not matched to a gene: 7. Germline V lookup: CDR1 SGHTA, CDR2 FQGNSA. CDR3 protein: CASSFVSSGGKETQYF. The CDR3 DNA is TGTGCCAGCAGCTTCGTCTCTAGCGGGGGTAAAGAGACCCAGTACTTC.

A note on this clonotype: An end of the junction does not agree with germline; a read error may underlie this. This chain joins TRBV9 and TRBJ2-6, with D possibly being TRBD1 or TRBD2 (6 bases each). The germline gives CDR1 SGDLS, CDR2 YYNGEE. This CDR3 has 14 residues. CDR3 amino acids: CASGVRTGANVRTF. The DNA of the CDR3 is TGTGCCAGCGGCGTAAGGACGGGGGCCAACGTCCGGACTTTC.

V and J are TRBV12-3 or TRBV12-4 and TRBJ2-7; D remains ambiguous. Between the trimmed V and J ends, which lost 6 bases and 5 bases, there was a span of 17 bases. There are 14 residues in the CDR3. CDR3 loop: CASSLEAVNDEQYF. The CDR3 nucleotides read TGTGCCAGCAGCCTCGAAGCCGTGAACGACGAGCAGTACTTC.

The rearrangement joins TRBV5-1 to TRBJ2-3; 7 bases agree with TRBD1. The V gene end was trimmed by 0 bases and the J gene end by 0 bases; junction bases not matched to a gene: 7. The CDR3 loop spans 17 amino acids. The germline V gene has CDR1 SGHRS and CDR2 YFSETQ. CDR3 in amino acids: CASSLVGQISSTDTQYF. The CDR3 DNA follows: TGCGCCAGCAGCTTGGTGGGACAGATTTCTAGCACAGATACGCAGTATTTT.

This clonotype was seen a few times. One junction end disagrees with the germline gene, perhaps due to a read error. The chain carries TRBV3-1 and TRBJ1-5, with no clear D. Germline V gene data show CDR1 as LGHDT and CDR2 as YNNKEL (reference sequence). The CDR3 contains 14 residues. DNA for the CDR3: TGTGCCAGCAGCCAGACGGGTTCAAATCAGCCCCGGCATTTT. Its translation: CASSQTGSNQPRHF.

The chain joins TRBV6-1 to TRBJ1-5; 7 bases match TRBD1. V lost 2 bases to trimming and J lost 2 bases; unmatched junction nucleotides: 12. CDR1 is MNHNS and CDR2 is SASEGT in the germline V gene. This CDR3 has 18 residues. CDR3 bases: TGTGCCAGCAGTGAAAGAGGGACAGCTAATAGGGGCAATCAGCCCCAGCATTTT. This codes for CASSERGTANRGNQPQHF.